The 29 T cell receptor beta chains listed next were all sequenced from one sample in a study of blood T cell repertoires in COVID-19. Clones were read by immunoSEQ multiplex PCR, and TCRdb kept only the in-frame ones, dropping some. The data hold 400,000 to 500,000 clones, with roughly 90% observed a single time. Sequencing used PBMCs or T cells enriched from blood (not recorded which). The receptor set was obtained from a woman aged 18-29 years who had been exposed to COVID-19.

The chain is built from TRBV28 and TRBJ2-1; D perhaps matches TRBD2 (5 bases). V was cut by 6 bases and J by 2 bases, with 14 bases left in between. Germline values: CDR1 MDHEN, CDR2 SYDVKM. This CDR3 has 15 residues. CDR3 nucleotide sequence: TGTGCCAGCAGCTTAGGGAGCGTAACCTACAATGAGCAGTTCTTC. This translates into CASSLGSVTYNEQFF.

J is TRBJ1-6 and V is TRBV14; 7 bases are a match to TRBD1. Germline loops: CDR1 SGHDN, CDR2 FVKESK. Germline trimming cut 3 bases from V and 14 bases from J; bases unmatched to any gene: 10. The CDR3 runs to 14 residues. CDR3 region: CASSHNPDRSSLHF. CDR3 DNA: TGTGCCAGCAGCCATAACCCGGACAGGTCATCCCTCCACTTT.

The CDR3 spells CASSRGRANEKLFF. In DNA form, the CDR3 reads TGTGCCAGCAGTAGGGGCAGGGCTAATGAAAAACTGTTTTTT. The rearrangement links TRBV28 to TRBJ1-4; TRBD1 is a possible D gene (5 bases). CDR1 MDHEN and CDR2 SYDVKM come from the germline V gene. The CDR3 sequence is 14 residues long. V gave up 5 bases and J gave up 3 bases, with 10 bases separating them.

Worth noting for this clone: Other DNA sequences in this specimen translate into the identical CDR3. This chain links TRBV18 with TRBJ1-1; TRBD1 is a possible D gene (6 bases). This CDR3 contains 14 residues. Trimming cost V 3 bases and J 1 base, with 9 bases left between them. CDR1 is KGHSH and CDR2 is LQKENI in the germline V gene. CDR3 sequence reads: CASSPGHQNTEAFF. The DNA for the CDR3 is TGTGCCAGCTCACCGGGACATCAGAACACTGAAGCTTTCTTT.

The V gene is TRBV27, the J gene TRBJ1-6; D gene ambiguous. Per germline, CDR1 MNHEY and CDR2 SMNVEV (reference sequence). CDR3 size: 15 residues. The V gene lost 4 bases and the J gene lost 0 bases, with 7 bases spanning the gap. CDR3 region: CASSSAGSYNSPLHF. DNA for the CDR3: TGTGCCAGCAGTTCGGCAGGCTCCTATAATTCACCCCTCCACTTT.

This clone came up once. The rearrangement links TRBV27 to TRBJ2-3, with D possibly TRBD1 on 5 matching bases. V was cut by 3 bases and J by 2 bases, with 6 bases left in between. CDR1 is MNHEY and CDR2 is SMNVEV in the germline V gene (reference sequence). This CDR3 is built from 13 residues. CDR3: CASSLGPTDTQYF. Here the CDR3 DNA reads TGTGCCAGCAGTTTGGGGCCCACAGATACGCAGTATTTT.

The rearrangement joins TRBV4-1 to TRBJ2-2, with D possibly being TRBD1 (6 bases). Germline V CDR1 and CDR2: MGHRA, YSYEKL. Between the trimmed V and J ends, which lost 4 bases and 4 bases, there was a span of 19 bases. This CDR3 is 17 amino acids long. This CDR3 is CASSPGRGGVGTGELFF. CDR3 DNA: TGCGCCAGCAGCCCAGGGAGAGGGGGAGTAGGCACCGGGGAGCTGTTTTTT.

This clone appeared a few times. The chain employs TRBV10-1 and TRBJ2-7; 8 positions match TRBD2. This CDR3 region has 13 residues. CDR1 is WNHNN and CDR2 is SYGVQD in the germline V gene (reference sequence). The junction had 2 bases not matched to a gene; V was cut back by 2 bases and J by 5 bases. The CDR3 loop is CASSEAGRDEQYF. The CDR3 nucleotides read TGCGCCAGCAGTGAGGCCGGGAGGGACGAGCAGTACTTC.

This chain links TRBV5-1 with TRBJ2-5, with 8 bases lining up with TRBD2. J gave up 6 bases and V 4 bases, and 8 bases lay outside the gene matches. The CDR3 is 14 amino acids. Germline lookup yields CDR1 SGHRS and CDR2 YFSETQ. The CDR3 region has the DNA TGCGCCAGCAGCCCCCCGGGGGGGTCCAAGACCCAGTACTTC. Its translation is CASSPPGGSKTQYF.

The rearrangement uses TRBV28 and TRBJ2-1; D is perhaps TRBD2 (6 bases). CDR1 and CDR2 (germline): MDHEN, SYDVKM. V was pared by 8 bases and J by 8 bases, with 10 bases between. CDR3 length: 11 residues. The CDR3 nucleotides read TGTGCCAGCGCGGGGATCCATGAGCAGTTCTTC. Amino acid sequence: CASAGIHEQFF. The full variable domain, rest sourced from reference TRBV28 and TRBJ2-1, is DVKVTQSSRYLVKRTGEKVFLECVQDMDHENMFWYRQDPGLGLRLIYFSYDVKMKEKGDIPEGYSVSREKKERFSLILESASTNQTSMYLCASAGIHEQFFGPGTRLTVL.

This clone was seen a single time. The chain links TRBV15 to TRBJ2-2, with TRBD1 matching 8 bases. This CDR3 region has 17 residues. V shed 3 bases and J 1 base; nucleotides not matched to a gene: 7. Germline V lookup: CDR1 LNHNV, CDR2 YYDKDF (reference sequence). CDR3 sequence reads: CATSSESGTGNTGELFF. The DNA for the CDR3 is TGTGCCACCAGCAGTGAATCCGGGACAGGGAACACCGGGGAGCTGTTTTTT.

The chain is built from TRBV28 and TRBJ2-5; 9 bases line up with TRBD2. After removal of 2 bases from V and 2 bases from J, the junction contained 3 bases not matched to a gene. Germline V gene sequence: CDR1 MDHEN, CDR2 SYDVKM. The CDR3 runs 15 residues. In nucleotides, the CDR3 is TGTGCCAGCAGTTTAGCGGGAGGGCGGCAAGAGACCCAGTACTTC. Translating it yields CASSLAGGRQETQYF.

V is TRBV5-8 and J is TRBJ2-1, with TRBD2 as a possible D gene (6 bases). The V and J ends lost 0 bases and 8 bases respectively, with 15 bases between them. Germline V CDR1 and CDR2: SGHTS, YDEGEE. This CDR3 has 15 residues. The CDR3, as DNA: TGTGCCAGCAGCTTGGGTAGCGGCCCAAGGGATGAGCAGTTCTTC. It yields the protein CASSLGSGPRDEQFF.

This clone has a handful of counts. V and J are TRBV6-1 and TRBJ1-1, with D maybe TRBD1 (5 bases). The V end was cut by 2 bases, the J end by 1 base, with 11 bases between. The CDR3 consists of 15 residues. The germline V gene encodes CDR1 MNHNS and CDR2 SASEGT. The CDR3 nucleotides are TGTGCCAGCAGTGAATGGAGGGACGGGAACACTGAAGCTTTCTTT. Amino acids: CASSEWRDGNTEAFF.

The genes are TRBV28 and TRBJ1-1, with 7 bases identical to TRBD1. The CDR3 contains 14 residues. The V gene end was trimmed by 3 bases and the J gene end by 4 bases; junction bases not matched to a gene: 5. The germline V gene encodes CDR1 MDHEN and CDR2 SYDVKM. CDR3 DNA: TGTGCCAGCAGTTTTTTGACAGGGAGCACTGAAGCTTTCTTT. Translating gives CASSFLTGSTEAFF.

The CDR3 spells CASSLTTGAGNTIYF. CDR3 in DNA: TGCGCCAGCAGCTTAACGACAGGGGCTGGAAACACCATATATTTT. The genes are TRBV5-1 and TRBJ1-3, with 8 nucleotides matching TRBD1. In germline, CDR1 is SGHRS, CDR2 YFSETQ. The length of the CDR3 is 15 residues. V lost 2 bases, J lost 2 bases, and 3 bases stayed unmatched.

Remarks on this clone: The same CDR3 can be traced to other DNA sequences in this sample. This sequence joins TRBV6-5 and TRBJ2-7; 7 nucleotides align to TRBD2. Germline CDR1 is MNHEY and CDR2 is SVGAGI. The CDR3 totals 15 residues. J lost 3 bases, V lost 6 bases, and 11 bases had no gene match. CDR3 amino acids: CASSPFGGGGYEQYF. Written as DNA, the CDR3 is TGTGCCAGCAGCCCATTTGGCGGGGGTGGCTACGAGCAGTACTTC.

The rearrangement links TRBV10-1 to TRBJ2-7; D not certain. The V end lost 0 bases, the J end lost 2 bases, and 8 bases lay between the germline ends. The germline V gene encodes CDR1 WNHNN and CDR2 SYGVQD (reference sequence). The length of the CDR3 is 14 residues. CDR3 sequence: CASSESLQAYEQYF. The CDR3 DNA is TGCGCCAGCAGTGAGTCTCTCCAGGCCTACGAGCAGTACTTC.

The chain recombines TRBV19 with TRBJ2-1; 7 positions agree with TRBD1. The trim removed 8 bases at V and 7 bases at J, leaving 17 bases unmatched. CDR1 and CDR2 (germline): LNHDA, SQIVND (reference sequence). The CDR3 runs 16 residues. The CDR3: CASGTLRGRLGNEQFF. DNA of the CDR3: TGTGCCAGTGGAACGCTGAGGGGGCGCCTTGGAAATGAGCAGTTCTTC.

The chain joins TRBV7-9 to TRBJ2-7, with a possible D match to TRBD2 (6 bases). The CDR3 consists of 14 residues. Trimming shortened V by 1 base and J by 1 base, and 8 bases separated the two germline ends. Per germline, CDR1 SEHNR and CDR2 FQNEAQ (reference sequence). The CDR3 DNA sequence: TGTGCCAGCAGCTTAGTAGCGGATTCCTACGAGCAGTACTTC. This gives the protein CASSLVADSYEQYF.

In its sample, this clone was seen a few times. This chain connects TRBV28 to TRBJ2-7; 10 nucleotides align to TRBD2. The germline V gene has CDR1 MDHEN and CDR2 SYDVKM. CDR3 length equals 13 residues. V gave up 5 bases and J gave up 10 bases; unmatched junction bases: 8. CDR3 bases: TGTGCCAGCAGTCCCAGCGGGGGGGGGCGACAGTACTTC. Protein product: CASSPSGGGRQYF.

This clone was detected only once. The rearrangement uses TRBV11-1 and TRBJ2-1; unclear D gene. The CDR3 covers 13 residues. CDR1 and CDR2 (germline): SGHAT, FQDESV (reference sequence). V was trimmed by 5 bases and J by 6 bases, leaving 11 bases between them. The chain's CDR3 is CASSLPNGNEQFF. The CDR3 nucleotides read TGTGCCAGCAGCCTACCTAACGGCAATGAGCAGTTCTTC.

The chain uses TRBV19 and TRBJ1-5; D is ambiguous. Germline V gene sequence: CDR1 LNHDA, CDR2 SQIVND (reference sequence). The CDR3 covers 16 residues. With 0 bases removed from V and 1 base from J, the gap between germline ends came to 10 bases. The CDR3 sequence: CASSIDLSGSNQPQHF. CDR3 nucleotides: TGTGCCAGTAGTATAGATTTATCAGGAAGCAATCAGCCCCAGCATTTT.

The V call is TRBV21-1, the J call TRBJ1-1. TRBV21-1 is marked as a pseudogene. The CDR3 totals 14 residues. CDR3 amino acids: CARSLPSRNTEAFF. In DNA, the CDR3 is TGTGCCAGATCCCTTCCGTCTAGGAACACTGAAGCTTTCTTT.

The chain carries TRBV28 and TRBJ2-5, with 12 bases that match TRBD1. The CDR3 contains 16 residues. Germline values: CDR1 MDHEN, CDR2 SYDVKM. J was trimmed by 5 bases and V by 5 bases; bases with no gene match: 9. The CDR3 region has the DNA TGTGCCAGCAGTATCCCGCTCGGGACAGGGGGCGAGACCCAGTACTTC. Translating it yields CASSIPLGTGGETQYF.

The chain has TRBV30 and TRBJ1-5; the D is unclear. V dropped 3 bases and J dropped 2 bases, with 11 bases sitting between them. The germline V gene has CDR1 GTSNPN and CDR2 SVGIG (reference sequence). The CDR3 consists of 14 residues. The CDR3 sequence is CAWSPIAGNQPQHF. The CDR3 DNA reads as TGTGCCTGGAGCCCGATTGCAGGCAATCAGCCCCAGCATTTT.

The chain joins TRBV3-1 (or the pseudogene TRBV3-2) to TRBJ1-6, with 9 nucleotides matching TRBD1. Trimming cost V 4 bases and J 8 bases; bases outside gene matches: 15. The CDR3 is 18 amino acids. Germline V gene lookup returns CDR1 LGHDT and CDR2 YNNKEL (reference sequence). The CDR3 region has the DNA TGTGCCAGCAGCCTATCACGGATTCTAGGGACAGGGCATTCACCCCTCCACTTT. This sequence encodes CASSLSRILGTGHSPLHF.

The CDR3, as DNA: TGTGCCAGCAGGAAGACTAGCGGGGGGGACAATGAGCAGTTCTTC. Protein product: CASRKTSGGDNEQFF. The gene calls are TRBV2 and TRBJ2-1; TRBD2 matches 14 bases. Trimming cost V 6 bases and J 5 bases; bases outside gene matches: 3. There are 15 residues in the CDR3. Germline loops: CDR1 SNHLY, CDR2 FYNNEI.

V is TRBV7-2 and J is TRBJ1-4, with 7 bases aligning to TRBD1. There are 15 residues in the CDR3. With 5 bases clipped from V and 6 bases from J, the junction kept 9 bases outside the gene matches. The germline CDR1 and CDR2 sequences are SGHTA and FQGNSA. The CDR3 is CASSPWTGGDEKLFF. DNA for the CDR3: TGTGCCAGCAGCCCCTGGACAGGAGGTGATGAAAAACTGTTTTTT. The variable domain in full, completed from reference TRBV7-2 and TRBJ1-4, reads GAGVSQSPSNKVTEKGKDVELRCDPISGHTALYWYRQSLGQGLEFLIYFQGNSAPDKSGLPSDRFSAERTGGSVSTLTIQRTQQEDSAVYLCASSPWTGGDEKLFFGSGTQLSVL.